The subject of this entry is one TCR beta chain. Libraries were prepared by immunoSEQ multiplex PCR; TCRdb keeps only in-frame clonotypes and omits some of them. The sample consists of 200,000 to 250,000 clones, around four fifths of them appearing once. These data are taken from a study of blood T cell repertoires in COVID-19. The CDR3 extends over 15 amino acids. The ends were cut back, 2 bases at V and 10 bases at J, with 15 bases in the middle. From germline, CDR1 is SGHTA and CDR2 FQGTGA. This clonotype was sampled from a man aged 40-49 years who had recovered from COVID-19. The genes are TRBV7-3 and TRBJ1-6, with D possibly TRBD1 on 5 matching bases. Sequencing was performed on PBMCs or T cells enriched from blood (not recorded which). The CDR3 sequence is CASSLEVGGNSPLHF. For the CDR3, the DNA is TGTGCCAGCAGCTTAGAGGTGGGGGGGAACTCACCCCTCCACTTT.